A selection of T cell receptor beta chains follows, all from one sample in a study of blood T cell repertoires in COVID-19. Generated by immunoSEQ multiplex PCR, the TCRdb table keeps only in-frame clones and is missing some. This table holds some 100,000 clones, roughly 90% found once. Source material: peripheral blood. The receptor set was obtained from a man in his 60s with acute or convalescent COVID-19. Each CDR3 is given with its conserved first and last residue. D genes are given only for firm matches.

v_gene	d_gene	CDR3aa
TRBV28	NA	CASIGGGLDNEQFF
TRBV19	TRBD1	CASSPGQGHEKLFF
TRBV5-4	TRBD2	CASSFAGGLSNEQFF
TRBV7-3	NA	CASSLTGRGTGRSGELFF
TRBV5-8	NA	CASSLYQGIGELFF
TRBV6-5	TRBD1	CASTLGGQGGSPLHF
TRBV3-1/TRBV3-2	TRBD1	CASSQEDRVTDTQYF
TRBV24-1	TRBD2	CATSDRSLAGGHNEQFF
TRBV7-3	TRBD2	CASSLSNRGAQYF
TRBV30	NA	CAWSSGVDQPQHF
TRBV2	NA	CASSGRGLQETQYF
TRBV3-1/TRBV3-2	TRBD1	CASSHSGTEVIGGQPQHF
TRBV12-3/TRBV12-4	TRBD1	CASSGTGNEKLFF
TRBV29-1	TRBD1	CSVGGGRGLDYGYTF
TRBV19	TRBD1	CASSSVQRTGSHTEAFF
TRBV9	TRBD1	CASSVGGTGKAFF
TRBV28	NA	CASSSGGVLNTIYF
TRBV19	TRBD1	CASSVQQGNNQPQHF
TRBV7-3	NA	CASSHPLQGSNTEAFF
TRBV5-4	NA	CASSSQGGGTGELFF
TRBV24-1	TRBD2	CATSGIKGGLAGTGELFF
TRBV25-1	NA	CASSEYSRAPDTQYF
TRBV28	TRBD1	CASRGTGGGNQPQHF
TRBV10-3	NA	CAISAPGSHEGEDGYTF
TRBV5-1	TRBD1	CASSRTGVENTEAFF
TRBV9	TRBD2	CASSVTGLAGGGGTGELFF
TRBV19	NA	CASSIATISYEQYF
TRBV11-3	TRBD1	CASSTRQGRMSHTQYF
TRBV6-5	TRBD1	CASSSSRQGASYEQYF
TRBV5-1	TRBD1	CASSQGAGNTIYF
TRBV3-1/TRBV3-2	TRBD2	CASSQVPTSAYEQYF
TRBV19	TRBD1	CASSARQGASNQPQHF
TRBV10-3	TRBD1	CAISVDRDYGYTF
TRBV5-1	TRBD1	CASTHGTANYGYTF
TRBV30	NA	CAWRGGLNEQFF
TRBV4-2	TRBD2	CASSQDLVTSGSTDTQYF
TRBV2	NA	CASSEISSTDTQYF
TRBV27	TRBD1	CASRTGGMGSYEQYF
TRBV24-1	NA	CATSDPRGRETQYF
TRBV7-3	NA	CASSRTQGIGYTF
TRBV7-8	NA	CASSPVEQPQHF
TRBV7-8	NA	CASSLVQGWIQPQHF
TRBV27	TRBD1	CASSTDRVGYTF
TRBV7-3	NA	CASSLGRNTEAFF
TRBV5-1	NA	CASRLGGPTNEKLFF
TRBV28	TRBD1	CASIGQGYYEQYF
TRBV9	TRBD1	CASSVDQGGIYTF
TRBV5-1	TRBD1	CASSWGQGIDSPLHF